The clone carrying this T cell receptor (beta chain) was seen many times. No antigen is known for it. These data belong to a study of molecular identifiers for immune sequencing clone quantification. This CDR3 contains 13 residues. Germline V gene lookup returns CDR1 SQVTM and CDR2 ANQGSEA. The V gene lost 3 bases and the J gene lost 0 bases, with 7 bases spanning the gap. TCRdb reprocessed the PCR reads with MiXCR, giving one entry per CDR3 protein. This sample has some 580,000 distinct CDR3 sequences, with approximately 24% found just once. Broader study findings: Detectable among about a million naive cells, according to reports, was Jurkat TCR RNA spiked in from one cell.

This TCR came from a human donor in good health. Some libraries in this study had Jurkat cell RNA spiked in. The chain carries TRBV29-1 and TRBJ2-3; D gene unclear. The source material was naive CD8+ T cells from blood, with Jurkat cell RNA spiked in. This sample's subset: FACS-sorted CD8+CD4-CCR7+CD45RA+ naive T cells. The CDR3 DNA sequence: TGCAGCGTTGATGGGAAGAGCACAGATACGCAGTATTTT. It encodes CSVDGKSTDTQYF.